Presented here are 30 T cell receptor beta chains from one specimen sequenced in a study of cytomegalovirus exposure and HLA in healthy donors. Primers included in the PCR were 60 Vbeta and 13 Jbeta primers. Generated by immunoSEQ multiplex PCR, the TCRdb table keeps only in-frame clones and is missing some. The table for this sample gives around 100,000 clones. Specimen: PBMCs. Every receptor here comes from a man aged 45-60 years in good health and CMV-seronegative.

J is TRBJ2-2 and V is TRBV5-6, with a weak D call TRBD1 (5 bases). This CDR3 is built from 14 residues. The V end lost 1 base, the J end lost 5 bases, and 9 bases lay between the germline ends. The germline gives CDR1 SGHDT, CDR2 YYEEEE. For the CDR3, the DNA is TGTGCCAGCAGCTTGTTAGGGGAAACCGGGGAGCTGTTTTTT. It translates to CASSLLGETGELFF.

The chain is built from TRBV4-1 and TRBJ1-5; D call uncertain. V was clipped by 4 bases and J by 9 bases, with 16 bases between them. The CDR3 runs to 14 residues. Germline CDR1 is MGHRA and CDR2 is YSYEKL. As DNA, the CDR3 is TGCGCCAGCAGCCTCGGAGGACCCGAGCGGCCCCAGCATTTT. This sequence encodes CASSLGGPERPQHF.

The chain uses TRBV13 and TRBJ1-2; TRBD1 agrees at 11 bases. This CDR3 is built from 14 residues. Germline-derived CDR1 and CDR2 are PRHDT and FYEKMQ (reference sequence). V gave up 5 bases and J gave up 3 bases; unmatched junction bases: 2. The CDR3 here is CASSPGQGDYGYTF. The CDR3 nucleotides are TGTGCCAGCAGCCCGGGACAGGGGGACTATGGCTACACCTTC.

The chain carries TRBV5-1 and TRBJ2-6; TRBD1 agrees at 7 bases. The CDR3 contains 17 residues. Germline V gene sequence: CDR1 SGHRS, CDR2 YFSETQ. J was trimmed by 1 base and V by 4 bases; bases with no gene match: 8. The CDR3 is CASSQMGQLSGANVLTF. For the CDR3, the DNA is TGCGCCAGCAGCCAGATGGGACAGTTATCTGGGGCCAACGTCCTGACTTTC. Looking up the rest from reference TRBV5-1 and TRBJ2-6 gives the full variable domain: KAGVTQTPRYLIKTRGQQVTLSCSPISGHRSVSWYQQTPGQGLQFLFEYFSETQRNKGNFPGRFSGRQFSNSRSEMNVSTLELGDSALYLCASSQMGQLSGANVLTFGAGSRLTVL.

J is TRBJ2-7 and V is TRBV18; 10 bases line up with TRBD1. V lost 5 bases to trimming and J lost 3 bases; unmatched junction nucleotides: 4. CDR3 length: 14 residues. CDR1 is KGHSH, CDR2 LQKENI, per germline. The CDR3 spells CASSGDRGIYEQYF. DNA for the CDR3: TGTGCCAGCTCAGGGGACAGGGGTATCTACGAGCAGTACTTC.

The genes are TRBV7-2 and TRBJ1-2; D call uncertain. The CDR3 loop spans 13 amino acids. The germline V gene encodes CDR1 SGHTA and CDR2 FQGNSA. V was clipped by 6 bases and J by 7 bases, with 15 bases between them. CDR3 region: CASSAQVGAGYTF. CDR3 coding DNA: TGTGCCAGCAGTGCGCAGGTGGGAGCTGGCTACACCTTC.

The J gene is TRBJ1-1, the V gene TRBV7-2; TRBD1 matches at 8 bases. Looked up from germline, CDR1 is SGHTA and CDR2 is FQGNSA. The ends lost 1 base at V and 11 bases at J; junction bases unmatched: 6. The CDR3 runs 13 residues. The CDR3 protein is CASSLGQGAGAFF. CDR3 DNA: TGTGCCAGCAGCTTAGGGCAGGGGGCGGGTGCTTTCTTT. Using reference TRBV7-2 and TRBJ1-1 for the parts outside the CDR3, the full variable domain is GAGVSQSPSNKVTEKGKDVELRCDPISGHTALYWYRQSLGQGLEFLIYFQGNSAPDKSGLPSDRFSAERTGGSVSTLTIQRTQQEDSAVYLCASSLGQGAGAFFGQGTRLTVV.

V usage is TRBV15 and J usage is TRBJ1-1, with TRBD1 as a possible D gene (5 bases). The CDR3 is 14 amino acids. V lost 1 base to trimming and J lost 1 base, with 7 bases between them. Per the germline V gene, CDR1 is LNHNV and CDR2 is YYDKDF (reference sequence). The CDR3 spells CATSRGRGNTEAFF. In DNA form, the CDR3 reads TGTGCCACCAGCAGAGGAAGGGGGAACACTGAAGCTTTCTTT.

In the case of this clone: Other nucleotide sequences in the sample specify the same CDR3. This sequence joins TRBV5-1 and TRBJ1-6; tentatively, D is TRBD1 (5 bases). CDR3 length: 13 residues. V lost 5 bases to trimming and J lost 5 bases, with 8 bases between them. Germline CDR1 reads SGHRS; CDR2 reads YFSETQ. As DNA, the CDR3 is TGCGCCAGCAGGGGGGGAGATAATTCACCCCTCCACTTT. Translated, it gives CASRGGDNSPLHF.

The chain has TRBV11-3 and TRBJ2-1; TRBD2 agrees at 9 bases. The CDR3 sequence is 16 residues long. J was trimmed by 3 bases and V by 5 bases; bases with no gene match: 8. The germline V gene encodes CDR1 SGHNT and CDR2 YENEEA. In DNA form, the CDR3 reads TGTGCCAGCAGCCCAGTTGGTAGCGGGGGCTACAATGAGCAGTTCTTC. Translation: CASSPVGSGGYNEQFF. Full variable domain (remainder filled in from reference TRBV11-3 and TRBJ2-1): EAGVVQSPRYKIIEKKQPVAFWCNPISGHNTLYWYLQNLGQGPELLIRYENEEAVDDSQLPKDRFSAERLKGVDSTLKIQPAELGDSAVYLCASSPVGSGGYNEQFFGPGTRLTVL.

The chain carries TRBV4-1 and TRBJ1-2, with D perhaps TRBD1 (6 bases). Trimming pared 1 base from V and 8 bases from J, leaving 17 bases between. The CDR3 spans 15 residues. Germline V gives CDR1 MGHRA, CDR2 YSYEKL. In nucleotides, the CDR3 is TGCGCCAGCAGCCAAGTTCAGGGTACAGGGTCCGGCTACACCTTC. Protein product: CASSQVQGTGSGYTF.

The rearrangement uses TRBV29-1 and TRBJ1-2; D is unresolved. The CDR3 is 14 residues long. CDR1 and CDR2 from the germline V gene are SQVTM and ANQGSEA. The V gene lost 4 bases and the J gene lost 1 base, with 13 bases spanning the gap. The CDR3 loop is CSVGMGSLNYGYTF. The CDR3 DNA reads as TGCAGCGTTGGGATGGGCAGCCTTAACTATGGCTACACCTTC.

V and J are TRBV2 and TRBJ1-1; D ambiguous. V dropped 10 bases and J dropped 3 bases, with 18 bases sitting between them. This CDR3 comprises 14 residues. From germline, CDR1 is SNHLY and CDR2 FYNNEI. CDR3 coding DNA: TGTGCCACTCTAGCAAGCCAGGAGGACACTGAAGCTTTCTTT. It is translated as CATLASQEDTEAFF.

V is TRBV18 and J is TRBJ1-1; 8 bases match TRBD1. This CDR3 spans 14 amino acids. The germline CDR1 and CDR2 sequences are KGHSH and LQKENI. Trimming removed 6 bases from V and 7 bases from J; junction bases left unmatched: 10. CDR3 sequence reads: CASSTDRAGGEAFF. The DNA for the CDR3 is TGTGCCAGCTCCACGGACAGGGCTGGGGGTGAAGCTTTCTTT.

The CDR3 DNA reads TGCGCCAGCAGCCAAGAAGTCTCGGGGATTGGAGAGACCCAGTACTTC. Translation: CASSQEVSGIGETQYF. This chain joins TRBV4-3 and TRBJ2-5; D is perhaps TRBD2 (5 bases). Germline-derived CDR1 and CDR2 are LGHNA and YSLEER. The CDR3 is 16 residues long. V lost 0 bases, J lost 4 bases, and 15 bases lay in between.

The J gene is TRBJ1-4, the V gene TRBV5-1, with 8 bases matching TRBD1. Germline V lookup: CDR1 SGHRS, CDR2 YFSETQ. There are 15 residues in the CDR3. The V segment lost 4 bases and the J segment 7 bases; nucleotides outside the gene matches: 9. CDR3 DNA: TGCGCCAGCAGCGGGGGACAGGCTGGGGGTGAAAAACTGTTTTTT. Its translation is CASSGGQAGGEKLFF.

This rearrangement joins TRBV5-1 to TRBJ2-1; 13 nucleotides line up with TRBD2. Germline V lookup: CDR1 SGHRS, CDR2 YFSETQ. The CDR3 is 16 amino acids. After removal of 0 bases from V and 4 bases from J, the junction contained 1 base not matched to a gene. The CDR3 spells CASSLGGLAGYNEQFF. As DNA, the CDR3 is TGCGCCAGCAGCTTGGGGGGACTAGCGGGGTACAATGAGCAGTTCTTC.

V gene TRBV18 combines with J gene TRBJ1-3, with D possibly matching TRBD1 (5 bases). This CDR3 is 15 amino acids long. Germline CDR1 is KGHSH and CDR2 is LQKENI. V shed 3 bases and J shed 0 bases, with 9 bases lying between them. This CDR3 is CASSPDSRSGNTIYF. CDR3 coding DNA: TGTGCCAGCTCACCCGACAGCCGCTCTGGAAACACCATATATTTT. The full variable domain, in which reference TRBV18 and TRBJ1-3 provide the parts outside the CDR3, is NAGVMQNPRHLVRRRGQEARLRCSPMKGHSHVYWYRQLPEEGLKFMVYLQKENIIDESGMPKERFSAEFPKEGPSILRIQQVVRGDSAAYFCASSPDSRSGNTIYFGEGSWLTVV.

The chain has TRBV7-9 and TRBJ2-5, with 8 bases aligning to TRBD2. This CDR3 spans 15 amino acids. CDR1 is SEHNR, CDR2 FQNEAQ, per germline (reference sequence). The ends lost 6 bases at V and 5 bases at J; junction bases unmatched: 11. The CDR3 spells CASSSPGLDFETQYF. The DNA of the CDR3 is TGTGCCAGCAGTTCCCCGGGACTAGATTTTGAGACCCAGTACTTC.

The rearrangement uses TRBV7-9 and TRBJ1-6, with D possibly matching TRBD1 (6 bases). V lost 5 bases and J lost 17, with 16 bases in between. The germline CDR1 and CDR2 sequences are SEHNR and FQNEAQ (reference sequence). This CDR3 contains 12 residues. The CDR3 sequence is CASSKTTGPFHF. DNA of the CDR3: TGTGCCAGCAGCAAGACAACAGGGCCTTTCCACTTT. The variable domain in full, with the rest retrieved from reference TRBV7-9 and TRBJ1-6, is DTGVSQNPRHKITKRGQNVTFRCDPISEHNRLYWYRQTLGQGPEFLTYFQNEAQLEKSRLLSDRFSAERPKGSFSTLEIQRTEQGDSAMYLCASSKTTGPFHFGNGTRLTVT.

V and J are TRBV18 and TRBJ1-1; D possibly corresponds to TRBD1 (5 bases). The CDR3 runs to 14 residues. V was clipped by 0 bases and J by 6 bases, with 11 bases between them. CDR1 KGHSH and CDR2 LQKENI come from the germline V gene. CDR3 protein: CASSPPGGIPEAFF. The CDR3 DNA reads as TGTGCCAGCTCACCACCTGGGGGGATCCCTGAAGCTTTCTTT.

The gene calls are TRBV9 and TRBJ1-1; D unclear. The CDR3 covers 16 residues. V lost 5 bases, J lost 0 bases, and 17 bases lay in between. Looked up from germline, CDR1 is SGDLS and CDR2 is YYNGEE. As DNA, the CDR3 is TGTGCCAGCAGTCGACGGACGGGATCCATGAACACTGAAGCTTTCTTT. Protein product: CASSRRTGSMNTEAFF.

This chain links TRBV5-1 with TRBJ2-3; D is unclear. Trimming took off 8 bases at V and 2 bases at J, with 12 bases between the two ends. The CDR3 runs to 13 residues. Per the germline V gene, CDR1 is SGHRS and CDR2 is YFSETQ. In DNA form, the CDR3 reads TGCGCCAGTTCGACTGAGGCCACAGATACGCAGTATTTT. Amino acid sequence: CASSTEATDTQYF. The full variable domain, completed using reference TRBV5-1 and TRBJ2-3, is KAGVTQTPRYLIKTRGQQVTLSCSPISGHRSVSWYQQTPGQGLQFLFEYFSETQRNKGNFPGRFSGRQFSNSRSEMNVSTLELGDSALYLCASSTEATDTQYFGPGTRLTVL.

J is TRBJ1-4 and V is TRBV15; the match to TRBD1 covers 8 bases. The germline V gene encodes CDR1 LNHNV and CDR2 YYDKDF (reference sequence). The V gene end was trimmed by 1 base and the J gene end by 10 bases; junction bases not matched to a gene: 8. The CDR3 spans 15 residues. CDR3 coding DNA: TGTGCCACCAGCAGAGGGACAGGGATGTCCCGAAAACTGTTTTTT. Its translation: CATSRGTGMSRKLFF.

The chain employs TRBV9 and TRBJ2-3; TRBD2 aligns across 7 bases. The germline V gene has CDR1 SGDLS and CDR2 YYNGEE. This CDR3 spans 16 amino acids. With 3 bases clipped from V and 3 bases from J, the junction kept 10 bases outside the gene matches. The CDR3 here is CASSGTSEIQTDTQYF. In DNA form, the CDR3 reads TGTGCCAGCAGCGGAACTAGCGAGATACAAACAGATACGCAGTATTTT.

The chain has TRBV9 and TRBJ2-3; a weak D match, TRBD1 (6 bases). Trimming pared 2 bases from V and 4 bases from J, leaving 11 bases between. Germline loops: CDR1 SGDLS, CDR2 YYNGEE. CDR3 length equals 14 residues. This chain's CDR3 is CASSVSGVADTQYF. In nucleotides, the CDR3 is TGTGCCAGCAGCGTCTCAGGGGTTGCAGATACGCAGTATTTT.

CDR3 loop: CASSLGTGYGYTF. In DNA, the CDR3 is TGTGCCAGCAGCTTAGGCACGGGATATGGCTACACCTTC. J is TRBJ1-2 and V is TRBV7-9; D is undetermined. The germline V gene encodes CDR1 SEHNR and CDR2 FQNEAQ (reference sequence). CDR3 length equals 13 residues. Trimming took 1 base from V and 5 from J, leaving 8 bases between them.

The rearrangement joins TRBV27 to TRBJ1-1; D gene ambiguous. The CDR3 loop spans 15 amino acids. Trimming stripped 2 bases from V and 6 bases from J, with 16 bases between. CDR1 is MNHEY and CDR2 is SMNVEV in the germline V gene (reference sequence). The CDR3 sequence is CASSLGLTNPPEAFF. The DNA for the CDR3 is TGTGCCAGCAGTTTAGGGCTTACGAACCCGCCTGAAGCTTTCTTT.

V is TRBV9 and J is TRBJ2-7, with D tentatively TRBD2 (5 bases). V was trimmed by 5 bases and J by 6 bases, leaving 18 bases between them. The CDR3 has 14 amino acids. The germline gives CDR1 SGDLS, CDR2 YYNGEE. The CDR3, as DNA: TGTGCCAGCAGTTCGTCTCCGGGGAGCCTCGAGCAGTACTTC. Translating it yields CASSSSPGSLEQYF.

The chain employs TRBV4-1 and TRBJ2-3; 13 bases line up with TRBD2. This CDR3 is built from 16 residues. The germline V gene has CDR1 MGHRA and CDR2 YSYEKL. V lost 3 bases, J lost 4 bases, and 4 bases stayed unmatched. This chain's CDR3 is CASSQETSGGADTQYF. Written as DNA, the CDR3 is TGCGCCAGCAGCCAGGAAACTAGCGGGGGGGCAGATACGCAGTATTTT.